One sample yielded the 24 T cell receptor beta chains listed below, sequenced in a study of shared clonotypes between healthy human individuals (TCRdb year 2020). Library generation was performed with the immunoSEQ multiplex PCR assay. TCRdb's version of the immuneACCESS table is confined to in-frame rearrangements and falls short of the full clone set. An unresolved V gene accounts for under half of the shortfall where checked; the remainder is of unknown origin. This sample is represented by around 700,000 clones; approximately 75% of them were singletons. About 2% of the sample goes to the ten largest clones. Source material: memory CD4+ T cells sorted from blood. The sample's cell subset or site label, in plain terms: CD45RA-negative fraction. These TCRs come from a woman in her thirties in good health.

This rearrangement joins TRBV6-1 to TRBJ2-2, with D tentatively TRBD1 (5 bases). With 1 base removed from V and 3 bases from J, the gap between germline ends came to 9 bases. Germline V gene lookup returns CDR1 MNHNS and CDR2 SASEGT. This CDR3 has 15 amino acids. CDR3 protein: CASSEEGAHTGELFF. CDR3 nucleotides: TGTGCCAGCAGTGAAGAAGGGGCCCACACCGGGGAGCTGTTTTTT.

V usage is TRBV28 and J usage is TRBJ1-2; 8 bases align to TRBD1. Germline V gene lookup returns CDR1 MDHEN and CDR2 SYDVKM. The CDR3 is 16 residues long. The J segment lost 0 bases and the V segment lost 6 bases, leaving 9 bases of the junction unmatched. The DNA of the CDR3 is TGTGCCAGCAGCAGGACAGGGATGGGCTCTAACTATGGCTACACCTTC. This sequence encodes CASSRTGMGSNYGYTF.

The rearrangement joins TRBV7-2 to TRBJ2-1, with a tentative D call TRBD2 (6 bases). The V and J ends lost 5 bases and 4 bases respectively, with 12 bases between them. The CDR3 loop spans 14 amino acids. CDR1 SGHTA and CDR2 FQGNSA come from the germline V gene. The CDR3 DNA sequence: TGTGCCAGCAGCCTGGGGACTCTTTACAATGAGCAGTTCTTC. Its translation: CASSLGTLYNEQFF.

This sequence joins TRBV27 and TRBJ1-1, with D uncertain. CDR1 and CDR2 (germline): MNHEY, SMNVEV (reference sequence). The CDR3 is 13 residues long. With 4 bases removed from V and 4 bases from J, the gap between germline ends came to 10 bases. CDR3 region: CASSYKYGTEAFF. Here the CDR3 DNA reads TGTGCCAGCAGTTACAAGTACGGCACTGAAGCTTTCTTT.

This clone was seen a handful of times. The genes are TRBV6-5 and TRBJ1-1; D is ambiguous. The CDR3 extends over 14 amino acids. Germline CDR1 is MNHEY and CDR2 is SVGAGI. V shed 3 bases and J shed 4 bases, with 12 bases lying between them. The CDR3 coding sequence is TGTGCCAGCAGTTATGCGGGGATGGGCACTGAAGCTTTCTTT. Protein sequence: CASSYAGMGTEAFF.

This clone was seen only once. V gene TRBV11-2 combines with J gene TRBJ2-5, with D uncertain. The V and J ends lost 7 bases and 2 bases respectively, with 17 bases between them. CDR3 size: 15 residues. Germline CDR1 and CDR2: SGHAT and FQNNGV. The CDR3 here is CASKSQTRLQETQYF. CDR3 nucleotide sequence: TGTGCCAGCAAAAGTCAGACAAGGCTTCAAGAGACCCAGTACTTC.

The DNA of the CDR3 is TGCGCCAGCAGCCCTCTGGGGAATGAGCAGTTCTTC. This gives the protein CASSPLGNEQFF. The J gene is TRBJ2-1, the V gene TRBV4-1; D gene ambiguous. Trimming pared 4 bases from V and 7 bases from J, leaving 8 bases between. This CDR3 has 12 residues. Germline lookup yields CDR1 MGHRA and CDR2 YSYEKL.

The CDR3 DNA sequence: TGCAGTGTAGCGGGAGATAGGTATGAGCAGTTCTTC. This encodes CSVAGDRYEQFF. This chain joins TRBV29-1 and TRBJ2-1; 9 bases line up with TRBD2. This CDR3 comprises 12 residues. Per the germline V gene, CDR1 is SQVTM and CDR2 is ANQGSEA.

CDR3: CASSRVGTSSADTQYF. CDR3 sequence (DNA): TGCGCCAGCAGCCGTGTCGGGACTAGCAGCGCAGATACGCAGTATTTT. The rearrangement uses TRBV4-1 and TRBJ2-3; TRBD2 agrees at 9 bases. Losses at the gene ends were 4 bases for V and 4 bases for J; bases not matched to a gene: 9. CDR1 is MGHRA and CDR2 is YSYEKL in the germline V gene. CDR3 size: 16 residues.

The J gene is TRBJ2-7, the V gene TRBV28, with D maybe TRBD1 (6 bases). Looked up from germline, CDR1 is MDHEN and CDR2 is SYDVKM. The ends were cut back, 5 bases at V and 2 bases at J, with 16 bases in the middle. This CDR3 spans 15 amino acids. CDR3 loop: CASSARGLKPYEQYF. The CDR3 DNA reads TGTGCCAGCAGTGCCAGGGGTCTGAAACCCTACGAGCAGTACTTC.

This clone occurred once. The chain combines TRBV6-5 with TRBJ2-7; 8 bases line up with TRBD1. Germline V gives CDR1 MNHEY, CDR2 SVGAGI. V was pared by 2 bases and J by 3 bases, with 9 bases of the junction left unmatched. The CDR3 sequence is 16 residues long. Written as DNA, the CDR3 is TGTGCCAGCAGTTACCGGGACAGGACACGCAACTACGAGCAGTACTTC. It encodes CASSYRDRTRNYEQYF.

The rearrangement links TRBV5-1 to TRBJ2-2; TRBD2 matches at 11 bases. V gave up 0 bases and J gave up 2 bases; unmatched junction bases: 6. Germline CDR1 SGHRS, CDR2 YFSETQ. The CDR3 covers 18 residues. The CDR3: CASSLESGLAGNTGELFF. The CDR3 DNA follows: TGCGCCAGCAGCTTGGAGTCTGGACTAGCGGGTAACACCGGGGAGCTGTTTTTT. The variable domain in full, completed from reference TRBV5-1 and TRBJ2-2, reads KAGVTQTPRYLIKTRGQQVTLSCSPISGHRSVSWYQQTPGQGLQFLFEYFSETQRNKGNFPGRFSGRQFSNSRSEMNVSTLELGDSALYLCASSLESGLAGNTGELFFGEGSRLTVL.

The genes are TRBV7-9 and TRBJ1-3; D not certain. Germline-derived CDR1 and CDR2 are SEHNR and FQNEAQ (reference sequence). The length of the CDR3 is 13 residues. V gave up 0 bases and J gave up 4 bases, with 4 bases separating them. The CDR3 loop reads CASSLAEGNTIYF. The CDR3 coding sequence is TGTGCCAGCAGCTTAGCGGAGGGAAACACCATATATTTT.

This clone was seen a handful of times. The rearrangement links TRBV7-9 to TRBJ2-1; 13 bases line up with TRBD2. V shed 1 base and J 7 bases; nucleotides not matched to a gene: 7. From germline, CDR1 is SEHNR and CDR2 FQNEAQ (reference sequence). This CDR3 comprises 17 residues. CDR3 loop: CASSLERGLAGLNEQFF. The CDR3 coding sequence is TGTGCCAGCAGCTTAGAGAGGGGACTAGCGGGATTAAATGAGCAGTTCTTC. Variable domain in full (rest from reference TRBV7-9 and TRBJ2-1): DTGVSQNPRHKITKRGQNVTFRCDPISEHNRLYWYRQTLGQGPEFLTYFQNEAQLEKSRLLSDRFSAERPKGSFSTLEIQRTEQGDSAMYLCASSLERGLAGLNEQFFGPGTRLTVL.

The CDR3 is CASGGTGVAGELFF. CDR3 sequence (DNA): TGTGCCAGCGGGGGGACAGGGGTCGCCGGGGAGCTGTTTTTT. The genes are TRBV28 and TRBJ2-2, with TRBD1 matching over 10 bases. CDR1 MDHEN and CDR2 SYDVKM come from the germline V gene. V trimming: 8 bases; J trimming: 6 bases; junction bases outside the gene matches: 6. The CDR3 is 14 amino acids.

This chain uses TRBV9 with TRBJ2-1; a weak D match, TRBD2 (7 bases). This CDR3 has 12 amino acids. Looked up from germline, CDR1 is SGDLS and CDR2 is YYNGEE. The CDR3 DNA reads TGTGCAGGCGCGGGGGCCGGCGATGAGCAGTTCTTC. Translation: CAGAGAGDEQFF.

The V and J genes are TRBV27 and TRBJ2-7; D not certain. From germline, CDR1 is MNHEY and CDR2 SMNVEV (reference sequence). Trimming took off 5 bases at V and 3 bases at J, with 11 bases between the two ends. The CDR3 is 13 residues long. The CDR3 sequence: CASSPRQVYEQYF. CDR3 nucleotides: TGTGCCAGCAGTCCCAGACAAGTCTACGAGCAGTACTTC.

The V gene is TRBV5-1, the J gene TRBJ2-7; tentative D call: TRBD1 (5 bases). The germline gives CDR1 SGHRS, CDR2 YFSETQ. The CDR3 contains 12 residues. V lost 5 bases and J lost 6, with 12 bases in between. The CDR3 DNA reads as TGCGCCAGCAGGAACCAGGGTGGCGAGCAGTACTTC. Translation gives CASRNQGGEQYF.

This chain uses TRBV5-6 with TRBJ2-7; 9 positions match TRBD1. With V trimmed by 4 bases and J by 2 bases, 13 bases remained unmatched. CDR1 is SGHDT and CDR2 is YYEEEE in the germline V gene. There are 17 residues in the CDR3. CDR3 loop: CASSPGTGISGTYEQYF. CDR3 DNA sequence: TGTGCCAGCAGCCCCGGGACAGGGATTTCAGGGACCTACGAGCAGTACTTC. Complete variable domain (other parts from reference TRBV5-6 and TRBJ2-7): DAGVTQSPTHLIKTRGQQVTLRCSPKSGHDTVSWYQQALGQGPQFIFQYYEEEERQRGNFPDRFSGHQFPNYSSELNVNALLLGDSALYLCASSPGTGISGTYEQYFGPGTRLTVT.

This chain connects TRBV7-9 to TRBJ1-3; maybe TRBD1 (5 bases). V was shortened by 7 bases and J by 2 bases, with 15 bases between the two germline ends. The CDR3 spans 15 residues. The V gene's germline CDR1 is SEHNR and CDR2 FQNEAQ (reference sequence). The CDR3 reads CASTSGASTGNTIYF. CDR3 sequence (DNA): TGTGCCAGCACCAGTGGGGCCTCGACTGGAAACACCATATATTTT.

This clone was seen a few times. The V and J genes are TRBV6-1 and TRBJ1-5; 7 bases fit TRBD1. CDR3 length: 14 amino acids. Per germline, CDR1 MNHNS and CDR2 SASEGT. J gave up 6 bases and V 5 bases, and 7 bases lay outside the gene matches. CDR3 amino acids: CASSTNRGFQPQHF. The CDR3 region has the DNA TGTGCCAGCAGTACAAACAGGGGTTTTCAGCCCCAGCATTTT.

Concerning this clone: The same CDR3 arises from other DNA sequences in this sample as well. The chain uses TRBV4-2 and TRBJ2-1; 11 bases are shared with TRBD2. With 0 bases clipped from V and 3 bases from J, the junction kept 1 base outside the gene matches. This CDR3 region has 16 residues. Germline CDR1 reads LGHNA; CDR2 reads YNFKEQ. CDR3 loop: CASSQDGTSGYNEQFF. The CDR3 bases are TGTGCCAGCAGCCAAGATGGGACTAGCGGCTACAATGAGCAGTTCTTC.

The CDR3 protein is CASSPDSTSVAEAFF. In DNA form, the CDR3 reads TGTGCCAGCAGCCCGGACAGTACTTCCGTCGCTGAAGCTTTCTTT. The chain employs TRBV7-2 and TRBJ1-1, with D possibly being TRBD1 (6 bases). CDR1 SGHTA and CDR2 FQGNSA come from the germline V gene. This CDR3 spans 15 amino acids. V was trimmed by 5 bases and J by 6 bases, leaving 19 bases between them. Combining the CDR3 with reference TRBV7-2 and TRBJ1-1 gives the whole variable domain GAGVSQSPSNKVTEKGKDVELRCDPISGHTALYWYRQSLGQGLEFLIYFQGNSAPDKSGLPSDRFSAERTGGSVSTLTIQRTQQEDSAVYLCASSPDSTSVAEAFFGQGTRLTVV.

This clone was recorded a few times. The chain uses TRBV18 and TRBJ1-4; weak D call: TRBD1 (5 bases). Between the trimmed V and J ends, which lost 3 bases and 8 bases, there was a span of 22 bases. CDR3 size: 17 residues. Looked up from germline, CDR1 is KGHSH and CDR2 is LQKENI. CDR3 DNA: TGTGCCAGCTCACCCACCAGTCCCGGGGCAACTGGGGAAAAACTGTTTTTT. The encoded protein is CASSPTSPGATGEKLFF.